The 3 T cell receptor beta chains presented below share a single source sample, sequenced in a study of shared clonotypes between healthy human individuals. Profiled with immunoSEQ multiplex PCR; TCRdb holds only in-frame clones, not every one. The sample has 2 million to 2.5 million clones, approximately 90% seen once. Sequencing was carried out using naive CD4+ T cells from PBMCs. Sample subset: CD45RA+ positively selected. The receptors stem from a man aged 18 to 29 in good health. Some clones in this sample may be carry-over from other donors' samples.

V gene TRBV7-2 combines with J gene TRBJ2-2; D ambiguous. V was cut by 5 bases and J by 5 bases, with 9 bases left in between. CDR1 and CDR2 from the germline V gene are SGHTA and FQGNSA. The CDR3 runs to 13 residues. In DNA form, the CDR3 reads TGTGCCAGCAGCCTAGTGTGGACCGGGGAGCTGTTTTTT. Translated, it gives CASSLVWTGELFF.

J is TRBJ2-7 and V is TRBV9, with D tentatively TRBD1 or TRBD2 (6 bases each). Germline CDR1 reads SGDLS; CDR2 reads YYNGEE. The CDR3 is 17 residues long. V lost 1 base and J 4 bases, leaving 21 bases between the germline ends. The CDR3 region is CASSVSPVAGQSYEQYF. The CDR3 DNA is TGTGCCAGCAGCGTAAGCCCCGTTGCGGGACAATCTTACGAGCAGTACTTC.

V and J are TRBV6-5 and TRBJ1-2, with 11 nucleotides matching TRBD1. Germline V gene lookup returns CDR1 MNHEY and CDR2 SVGAGI. The CDR3 runs 14 residues. The V segment lost 5 bases and the J segment 6 bases; nucleotides outside the gene matches: 5. In DNA form, the CDR3 reads TGTGCCAGCAGTCCGTGGACAGGGGGCAATGGCTACACCTTC. Its translation: CASSPWTGGNGYTF.